This note documents a single TCR beta chain sequence. Judged by its sample share, this clone qualifies as medium-sized (0.01 to 0.1%). It lacks a known antigen. No base quality values were provided; no much bigger clone lies one nucleotide off. No immune events, such as infections, were documented for the healthy donors during the collection period. To calibrate time-dependent variance in a beta-binomial model of T-cell clone differential abundance, blood repertoires from healthy donors were used as a training cohort. The training cohort included around 10 healthy donors, of whom 3 were female and 7 were male. On average the donors were 43 years old, and their ages spanned roughly 29 to 64 years. Whole blood was collected from each healthy donor at three time points spaced approximately 2 weeks apart and obtained from a commercial supplier. For immunosequencing, genomic DNA was extracted from unsorted whole blood.

This specimen belongs to a study of identifying expanded T cells in peripheral blood (dated 2019 in TCRdb). Regarding the complete study: Four technical replicates, made by sequencing separate aliquots from the same pool of genomic DNA, were compared pairwise.

The CDR3 runs 14 amino acids, cysteine and phenylalanine included. This entry keeps only the CDR3 DNA: 42 bases, framed from base 1. Deletion took 2 bases off V and 6 bases off J, with a span of 13 bases between the germline ends. CDR1 SGHNT and CDR2 YENEEA were looked up in the germline V gene. Findings and caveats that apply to the study as a whole: In all healthy donors, the variance in clone template counts between samples taken 2 to 3 weeks apart rose significantly as total template count increased. It was expected by the authors that biological variance in healthy repertoires might increase further over much longer intervals, such as months to years. Both the number of clones called differentially abundant and the false-positive rate were significantly reduced by the beta-binomial model across all healthy-donor time intervals. The binomial model flagged roughly 1.2 differentially abundant clones between technical replicates but approximately 15 over two weeks and approximately 18 over roughly 4 weeks.

TCRbeta CDR3 regions were profiled by bias-controlled multiplex PCR amplification of genomic DNA with the immunoSEQ Assay. The paper's data handling went like this. To quantify the absolute abundance of each unique TCRbeta CDR3 region, the sequences were collapsed and filtered. Two models were used to test differential abundance: a binomial model (Fisher-equivalent) and a beta-binomial model that adds time-dependent variance fitted from healthy donors. Clones with fewer than 5 combined templates were removed, and a clone was called differentially abundant if the clone's Benjamini-Hochberg FDR was below 0.01. Using the form v = (b*log(k)+a)^2, the beta-binomial variance was modeled as a function of the total template count across the two samples. TCRdb stores this immuneACCESS table with in-frame sequences only. Part of the clones is absent; in the studies checked, under half of the shortfall reflects unresolved V genes, and no reason is known for the rest. V and J calls and clone size are given by that table; D and trimming were obtained from the DNA. For this sample there are 120,000 or so clones; about four fifths appear just once. The ten biggest clones cover 3% to 3.5% of the sample.

This clonotype was sampled from a person aged 18 to 70 in good health. The sequenced material came from blood. The rearrangement combines TRBV11-3 with TRBJ1-2; the D gene remains uncertain. Here is the DNA: TGTGCCAGCAGCTTAAGTAACGGTCGAAATGGCTACACCTTC. It codes for CASSLSNGRNGYTF.